What follows describes a single T cell receptor (beta chain). Its target is unknown. The PCR used 60 Vbeta and 13 Jbeta primers. TCRdb's copy holds only in-frame clones and misses some; the assay was immunoSEQ multiplex PCR. The sample contains 200,000 to 250,000 clones, 75% to 85% of which appear only once. The data belong to a study of cytomegalovirus exposure and HLA in healthy donors. Broader study findings: Under 20,000 TCR beta sequences were associated with HLA alleles at 0.05 false discovery rate in a later analysis. An assumption of roughly uniform sequencing depth across donors underlay the presence/absence analyses.

The V segment lost 1 base and the J segment 5 bases; nucleotides outside the gene matches: 6. Germline CDR1 and CDR2: GTSNPN and SVGIG (reference sequence). The CDR3 runs 14 residues. V gene TRBV30 combines with J gene TRBJ2-5, with 8 positions matching TRBD2. This receptor was taken from a woman aged 55-75 years in good health and CMV-seropositive. The source material was PBMCs. The CDR3 sequence: CAWSARRGGETQYF. The DNA of the CDR3 is TGTGCCTGGAGTGCCCGCCGGGGGGGTGAGACCCAGTACTTC.